This TCR beta chain was identified during a study of blood T cells in healthy people across ages. Germline-derived CDR1 and CDR2 are SGHKS and YYEKEE (reference sequence). V was trimmed by 4 bases and J by 7 bases, leaving 14 bases between them. CDR3 size: 14 residues. Sample-barcoded 5' priming and a J-beta primer mix drove a second PCR of roughly 6 to 12 cycles. TCRdb used MiXCR to reprocess the 5' RACE reads, holding one entry per CDR3 protein. The sample records around 1,700,000 distinct CDR3 sequences, about 30% being singletons. The sequence was obtained from a woman in her 30s in good health. The sample was blood. The V gene is TRBV5-5, the J gene TRBJ1-4; the D gene is possibly TRBD1 (5 bases). Here the CDR3 DNA reads TGTGCCAGCAGCCCCGCCGGGGCCGCTGAAAAACTGTTTTTT. Its translation is CASSPAGAAEKLFF.